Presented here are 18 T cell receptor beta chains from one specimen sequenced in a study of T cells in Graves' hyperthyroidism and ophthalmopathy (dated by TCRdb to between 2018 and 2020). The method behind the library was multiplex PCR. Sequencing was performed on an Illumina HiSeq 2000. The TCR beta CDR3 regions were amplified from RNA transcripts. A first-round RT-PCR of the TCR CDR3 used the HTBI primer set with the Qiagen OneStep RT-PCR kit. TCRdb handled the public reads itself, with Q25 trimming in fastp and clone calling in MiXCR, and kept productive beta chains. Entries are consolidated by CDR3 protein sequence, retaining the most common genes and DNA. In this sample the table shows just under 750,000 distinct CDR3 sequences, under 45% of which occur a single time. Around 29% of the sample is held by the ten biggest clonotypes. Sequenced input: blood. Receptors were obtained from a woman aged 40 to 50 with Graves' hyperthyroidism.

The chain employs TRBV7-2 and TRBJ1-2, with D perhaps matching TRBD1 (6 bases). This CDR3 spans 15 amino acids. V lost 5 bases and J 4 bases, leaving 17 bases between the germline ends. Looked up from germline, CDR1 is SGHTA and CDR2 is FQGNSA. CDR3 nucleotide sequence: TGTGCCAGCAGCCCCCACTGGACAGTGCCCTATGGCTACACCTTC. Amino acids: CASSPHWTVPYGYTF. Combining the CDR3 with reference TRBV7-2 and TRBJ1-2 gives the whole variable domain GAGVSQSPSNKVTEKGKDVELRCDPISGHTALYWYRQSLGQGLEFLIYFQGNSAPDKSGLPSDRFSAERTGGSVSTLTIQRTQQEDSAVYLCASSPHWTVPYGYTFGSGTRLTVV.

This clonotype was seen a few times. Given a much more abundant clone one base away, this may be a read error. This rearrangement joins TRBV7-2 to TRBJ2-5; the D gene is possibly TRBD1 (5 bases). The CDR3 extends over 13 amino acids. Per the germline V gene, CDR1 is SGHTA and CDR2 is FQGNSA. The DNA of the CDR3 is TGTGCCGGCAGCACATACAGGCAAGAGACCCAGTACTTC. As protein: CAGSTYRQETQYF.

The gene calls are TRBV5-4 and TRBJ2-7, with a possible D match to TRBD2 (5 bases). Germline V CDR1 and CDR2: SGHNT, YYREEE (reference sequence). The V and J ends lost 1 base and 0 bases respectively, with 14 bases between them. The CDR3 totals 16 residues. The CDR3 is CASSLSLALSSYEQYF. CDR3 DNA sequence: TGTGCCAGCAGCTTGTCTTTAGCGTTGAGCTCCTACGAGCAGTACTTC.

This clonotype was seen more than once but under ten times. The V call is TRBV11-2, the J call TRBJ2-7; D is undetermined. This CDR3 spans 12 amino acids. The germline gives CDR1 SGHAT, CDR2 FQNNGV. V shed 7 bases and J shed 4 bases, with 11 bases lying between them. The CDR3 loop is CASTIDTYEQYF. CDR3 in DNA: TGTGCCAGCACCATCGACACATACGAGCAGTACTTC.

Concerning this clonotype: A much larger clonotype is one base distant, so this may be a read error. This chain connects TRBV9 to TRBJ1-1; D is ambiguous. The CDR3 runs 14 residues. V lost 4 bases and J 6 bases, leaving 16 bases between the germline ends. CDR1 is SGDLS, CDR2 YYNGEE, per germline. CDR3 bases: TGTGCCAGCAGCTCGGCCGGCGGAACGGCTGAAGCTTTCTTT. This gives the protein CASSSAGGTAEAFF.

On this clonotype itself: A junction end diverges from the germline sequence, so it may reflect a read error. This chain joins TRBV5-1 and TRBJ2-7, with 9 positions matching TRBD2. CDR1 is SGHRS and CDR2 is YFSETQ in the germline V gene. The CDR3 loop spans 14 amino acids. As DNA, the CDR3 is TGCGCCAGCAGGGCTACTAGCGGGTGCTACGAGCAGTGCTTC. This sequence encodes CASRATSGCYEQCF.

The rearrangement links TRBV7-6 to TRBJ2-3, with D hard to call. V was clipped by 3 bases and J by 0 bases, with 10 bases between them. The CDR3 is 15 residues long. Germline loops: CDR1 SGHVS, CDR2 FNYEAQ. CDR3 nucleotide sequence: TGTGCCAGCAGCTTCGGCCAATCTAGCACAGATACGCAGTATTTT. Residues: CASSFGQSSTDTQYF.

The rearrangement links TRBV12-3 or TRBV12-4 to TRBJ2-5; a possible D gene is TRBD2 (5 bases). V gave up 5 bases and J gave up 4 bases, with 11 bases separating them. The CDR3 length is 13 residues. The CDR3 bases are TGTGCCAGCAGTCCCGAACTAGTAGAGACCCAGTACTTC. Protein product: CASSPELVETQYF.

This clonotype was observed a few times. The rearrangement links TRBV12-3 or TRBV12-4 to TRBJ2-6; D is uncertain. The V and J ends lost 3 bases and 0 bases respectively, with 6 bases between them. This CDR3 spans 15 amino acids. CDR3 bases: TGTGCCAGCAGTTTGTCTCACTCTGGGGCCAACGTCCTGACTTTC. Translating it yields CASSLSHSGANVLTF.

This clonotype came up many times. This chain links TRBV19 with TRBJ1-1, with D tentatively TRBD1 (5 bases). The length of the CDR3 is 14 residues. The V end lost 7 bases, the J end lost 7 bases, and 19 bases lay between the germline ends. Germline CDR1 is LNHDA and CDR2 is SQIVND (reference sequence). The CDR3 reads CASMPGPSDGEAFF. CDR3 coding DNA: TGTGCCAGTATGCCGGGACCGAGCGACGGTGAAGCTTTCTTT.

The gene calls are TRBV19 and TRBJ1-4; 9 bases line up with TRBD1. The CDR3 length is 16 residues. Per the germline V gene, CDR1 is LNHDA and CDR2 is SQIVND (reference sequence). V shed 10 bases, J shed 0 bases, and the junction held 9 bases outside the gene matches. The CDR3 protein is CATRDRAIATNEKLFF. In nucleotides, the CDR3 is TGTGCCACACGGGACAGGGCTATTGCAACTAATGAAAAACTGTTTTTT.

CDR3 DNA sequence: TGTGCCAGCAGACTCCACGGCGGCGGGTACTACGAGCAGTACTTC. As protein: CASRLHGGGYYEQYF. V usage is TRBV6-5 and J usage is TRBJ2-7, with a weak D call TRBD2 (5 bases). The germline CDR1 and CDR2 sequences are MNHEY and SVGAGI. This CDR3 is built from 15 residues. V gave up 6 bases and J gave up 3 bases, with 18 bases separating them.

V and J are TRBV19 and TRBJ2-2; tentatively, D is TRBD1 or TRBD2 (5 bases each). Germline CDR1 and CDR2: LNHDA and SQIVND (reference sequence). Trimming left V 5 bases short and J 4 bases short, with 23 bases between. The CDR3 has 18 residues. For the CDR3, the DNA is TGTGCCAGTAGTGCTCCCCCGACGGTTGGGGGTCGCACCGGGGAGCTGTTTTTT. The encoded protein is CASSAPPTVGGRTGELFF.

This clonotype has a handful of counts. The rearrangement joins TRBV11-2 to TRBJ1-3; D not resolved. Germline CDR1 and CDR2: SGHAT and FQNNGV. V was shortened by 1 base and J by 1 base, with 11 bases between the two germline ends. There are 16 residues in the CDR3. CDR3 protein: CASSLVKGLSGNTIYF. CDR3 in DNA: TGTGCCAGCAGCTTAGTGAAAGGATTATCTGGAAACACCATATATTTT.

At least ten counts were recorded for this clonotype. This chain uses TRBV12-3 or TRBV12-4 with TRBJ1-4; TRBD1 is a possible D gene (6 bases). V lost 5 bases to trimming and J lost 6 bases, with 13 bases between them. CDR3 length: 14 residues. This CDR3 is CASSPVGAYEKLFF. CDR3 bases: TGTGCCAGCAGTCCTGTGGGGGCGTATGAAAAACTGTTTTTT.

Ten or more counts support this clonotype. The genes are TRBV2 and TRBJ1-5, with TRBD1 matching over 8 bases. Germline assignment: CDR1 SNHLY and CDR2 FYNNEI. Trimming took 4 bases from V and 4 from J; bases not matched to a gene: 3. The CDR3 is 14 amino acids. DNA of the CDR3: TGTGCCAGCAGTGGAGACAGGGGAAATCAGCCCCAGCATTTT. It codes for CASSGDRGNQPQHF. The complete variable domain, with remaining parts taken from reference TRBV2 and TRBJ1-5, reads EPEVTQTPSHQVTQMGQEVILRCVPISNHLYFYWYRQILGQKVEFLVSFYNNEISEKSEIFDDQFSVERPDGSNFTLKIRSTKLEDSAMYFCASSGDRGNQPQHFGDGTRLSIL.

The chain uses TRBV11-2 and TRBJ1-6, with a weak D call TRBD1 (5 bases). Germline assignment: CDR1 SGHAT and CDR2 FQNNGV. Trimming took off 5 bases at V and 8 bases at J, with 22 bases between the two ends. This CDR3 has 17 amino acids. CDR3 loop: CASSQDRGTVGDSPLHF. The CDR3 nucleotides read TGTGCCAGCAGCCAAGACCGCGGGACCGTAGGGGATTCACCCCTCCACTTT.

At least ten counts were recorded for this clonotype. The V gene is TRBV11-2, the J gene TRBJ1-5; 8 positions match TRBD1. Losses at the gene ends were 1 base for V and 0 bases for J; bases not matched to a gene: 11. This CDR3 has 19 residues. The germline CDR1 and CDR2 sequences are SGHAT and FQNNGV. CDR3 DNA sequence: TGTGCCAGCAGCTTAGGACAGGGGTCGTCCGAGCATAGCAATCAGCCCCAGCATTTT. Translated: CASSLGQGSSEHSNQPQHF.